One and the same sample provided the 20 T cell receptor beta chains below, sequenced in a study of shared clonotypes between healthy human individuals. Sequenced by immunoSEQ multiplex PCR; TCRdb stores in-frame clones only, minus some. This sample has some 1,400,000 clones, with around 97% found just once. The sequenced material came from naive CD4+ T cells sorted from blood. Subset: CD45RA+ positively selected. All receptors derive from a man aged 30 to 39 in good health.

The V call is TRBV7-6, the J call TRBJ2-5; no definite D call. The CDR3 runs to 10 residues. V lost 8 bases and J lost 7, with 8 bases in between. CDR1 and CDR2 (germline): SGHVS, FNYEAQ. CDR3 loop: CASGVRTQYF. CDR3 in DNA: TGTGCCAGCGGGGTGAGGACCCAGTACTTC.

The chain has TRBV7-9 and TRBJ1-2; the match to TRBD1 covers 7 bases. Looked up from germline, CDR1 is SEHNR and CDR2 is FQNEAQ (reference sequence). The CDR3 runs to 14 residues. V was clipped by 11 bases and J by 7 bases; unmatched bases: 16. CDR3 sequence (DNA): TGTGCCTCCACGTTGAGGGGGGACAGTCCTGGCTACACCTTC. Translation: CASTLRGDSPGYTF.

The V and J genes are TRBV5-5 and TRBJ2-3; 12 nucleotides match TRBD2. Trimming cost V 1 base and J 7 bases; bases outside gene matches: 7. This CDR3 region has 16 residues. The V gene's germline CDR1 is SGHKS and CDR2 YYEKEE (reference sequence). This chain's CDR3 is CASSLRSLAGGYTQYF. The CDR3 nucleotides are TGTGCCAGCAGCTTGCGGTCTCTAGCGGGAGGGTATACGCAGTATTTT.

This chain links TRBV4-3 with TRBJ2-7; D is possibly TRBD1 (7 bases). The CDR3 sequence is 15 residues long. V lost 1 base and J lost 3, with 13 bases in between. The germline V gene encodes CDR1 LGHNA and CDR2 YSLEER. CDR3 loop: CASSQGAGGGYEQYF. In DNA form, the CDR3 reads TGCGCCAGCAGCCAAGGGGCAGGGGGAGGCTACGAGCAGTACTTC.

The chain combines TRBV7-9 with TRBJ2-3; D call uncertain. V was shortened by 6 bases and J by 0 bases, with 13 bases between the two germline ends. Germline CDR1 reads SEHNR; CDR2 reads FQNEAQ (reference sequence). This CDR3 has 15 residues. The CDR3 DNA reads TGTGCCAGCAGTAGGGCGCGAGATAGCACAGATACGCAGTATTTT. Its protein product is CASSRARDSTDTQYF.

The rearrangement links TRBV30 to TRBJ2-1, with a tentative D call TRBD2 (5 bases). Germline CDR1 is GTSNPN and CDR2 is SVGIG (reference sequence). This CDR3 comprises 14 residues. Trimming shortened V by 4 bases and J by 0 bases, and 10 bases separated the two germline ends. CDR3 loop: CAWTPGSSYNEQFF. The CDR3 coding sequence is TGTGCCTGGACGCCGGGAAGCTCCTACAATGAGCAGTTCTTC. Using reference TRBV30 and TRBJ2-1 for the parts outside the CDR3, the full variable domain is SQTIHQWPATLVQPVGSPLSLECTVEGTSNPNLYWYRQAAGRGLQLLFYSVGIGQISSEVPQNLSASRPQDRQFILSSKKLLLSDSGFYLCAWTPGSSYNEQFFGPGTRLTVL.

The rearrangement uses TRBV30 and TRBJ2-1; 9 nucleotides line up with TRBD2. Germline V lookup: CDR1 GTSNPN, CDR2 SVGIG (reference sequence). J gave up 9 bases and V 3 bases, and 6 bases lay outside the gene matches. The CDR3 sequence is 13 residues long. Here the CDR3 reads CAWSASGKGEQFF. The CDR3 DNA follows: TGTGCCTGGAGCGCTAGCGGGAAGGGTGAGCAGTTCTTC.

The rearrangement joins TRBV10-1 to TRBJ1-1; a possible D gene is TRBD1 (5 bases). CDR1 and CDR2 from the germline V gene are WNHNN and SYGVQD (reference sequence). This CDR3 contains 14 residues. The V end lost 3 bases, the J end lost 0 bases, and 8 bases lay between the germline ends. The CDR3 region is CASSEDSLNTEAFF. CDR3 nucleotides: TGCGCCAGCAGTGAAGACAGCCTGAACACTGAAGCTTTCTTT.

The rearrangement uses TRBV7-9 and TRBJ1-4; 7 bases align to TRBD1. CDR3 size: 14 residues. V lost 5 bases, J lost 4 bases, and 4 bases stayed unmatched. Per the germline V gene, CDR1 is SEHNR and CDR2 is FQNEAQ (reference sequence). This CDR3 reads CASSHTGDNEKLFF. In nucleotides, the CDR3 is TGTGCCAGCAGCCATACAGGGGATAATGAAAAACTGTTTTTT.

The chain carries TRBV29-1 and TRBJ1-1; D is uncertain. CDR3 length: 13 amino acids. V lost 3 bases to trimming and J lost 2 bases, with 10 bases between them. CDR1 is SQVTM and CDR2 is ANQGSEA in the germline V gene. Written as DNA, the CDR3 is TGCAGCGTTGATCACTTTCTCAACACTGAAGCTTTCTTT. Protein sequence: CSVDHFLNTEAFF. Complete variable domain (other parts from reference TRBV29-1 and TRBJ1-1): SAVISQKPSRDICQRGTSLTIQCQVDSQVTMMFWYRQQPGQSLTLIATANQGSEATYESGFVIDKFPISRPNLTFSTLTVSNMSPEDSSIYLCSVDHFLNTEAFFGQGTRLTVV.

V and J are TRBV19 and TRBJ1-5; maybe TRBD1 (6 bases). The CDR3 length is 15 residues. V dropped 7 bases and J dropped 1 base, with 14 bases sitting between them. CDR1 and CDR2 from the germline V gene are LNHDA and SQIVND (reference sequence). DNA for the CDR3: TGTGCCAGTACTCACGGGACACCCAGCAATCAGCCCCAGCATTTT. Encoded protein: CASTHGTPSNQPQHF.

V gene TRBV2 combines with J gene TRBJ2-7; no definite D call. CDR1 is SNHLY and CDR2 is FYNNEI in the germline V gene. The CDR3 spans 13 residues. Between the trimmed V and J ends, which lost 9 bases and 2 bases, there was a span of 14 bases. The CDR3 region is CASTSLGPYEQYF. The CDR3 DNA follows: TGTGCCAGTACCAGCCTTGGGCCCTACGAGCAGTACTTC.

A remark on this clone: Other DNA sequences from this sample encode an identical CDR3 as well. The rearrangement joins TRBV5-1 to TRBJ2-5; no reliable D call. The V end was cut by 0 bases, the J end by 1 base, with 7 bases between. Per the germline V gene, CDR1 is SGHRS and CDR2 is YFSETQ. The CDR3 has 14 amino acids. The CDR3 nucleotides read TGCGCCAGCAGCTTGGGGCAGATCCAAGAGACCCAGTACTTC. Amino acids: CASSLGQIQETQYF.

The chain uses TRBV5-1 and TRBJ1-1; D uncertain. The germline CDR1 and CDR2 sequences are SGHRS and YFSETQ. This CDR3 region has 16 residues. The V gene lost 0 bases and the J gene lost 1 base, with 13 bases spanning the gap. CDR3 sequence (DNA): TGCGCCAGCAGCTTGGATAGCAGCCTAAAGAACACTGAAGCTTTCTTT. This translates into CASSLDSSLKNTEAFF.

This clone was seen once. The chain combines TRBV12-1 with TRBJ1-5. TRBV12-1 is shown as a pseudogene. The CDR3 contains 15 residues. The CDR3: CASSFGFPVGQPQHF. CDR3 nucleotides: TGTGCCAGCAGCTTTGGGTTCCCGGTGGGTCAGCCCCAGCATTTT.

J is TRBJ2-5 and V is TRBV7-2; D may be TRBD2 (7 bases). The CDR3 runs 15 residues. Germline CDR1 SGHTA, CDR2 FQGNSA. The V gene lost 2 bases and the J gene lost 4 bases, with 14 bases spanning the gap. CDR3 region: CASSLRGALRETQYF. The CDR3 DNA sequence: TGTGCCAGCAGCTTACGGGGGGCGCTAAGAGAGACCCAGTACTTC.

The chain's CDR3 is CASSLRDSPSQFF. The CDR3 region has the DNA TGTGCCAGCAGCCTACGGGACTCCCCTTCGCAGTTCTTC. This chain joins TRBV7-8 and TRBJ2-1, with D maybe TRBD2 (6 bases). V was trimmed by 5 bases and J by 12 bases, leaving 17 bases between them. The CDR3 runs to 13 residues. CDR1 SGHVS and CDR2 FQNEAQ come from the germline V gene. The entire variable domain, with the rest obtained from reference TRBV7-8 and TRBJ2-1, is as follows: GAGVSQSPRYKVAKRGQDVALRCDPISGHVSLFWYQQALGQGPEFLTYFQNEAQLDKSGLPSDRFFAERPEGSVSTLKIQRTQQEDSAVYLCASSLRDSPSQFFGPGTRLTVL.

This clone was found once. This chain links TRBV19 with TRBJ2-7; no clear D. V lost 1 base and J lost 5, with 12 bases in between. The CDR3 has 14 amino acids. CDR1 is LNHDA and CDR2 is SQIVND in the germline V gene (reference sequence). The DNA for the CDR3 is TGTGCCAGTAGTATAGCCCTAGGCCACCACGAGCAGTACTTC. Protein sequence: CASSIALGHHEQYF.

This clone was recorded only once. The rearrangement links TRBV5-6 to TRBJ2-7; 10 bases line up with TRBD1. V shed 4 bases, J shed 3 bases, and the junction held 7 bases outside the gene matches. The CDR3 has 15 amino acids. Germline CDR1 reads SGHDT; CDR2 reads YYEEEE. CDR3 loop: CASSRRGTGVYEQYF. The DNA of the CDR3 is TGTGCCAGCAGCCGCCGGGGGACAGGGGTCTACGAGCAGTACTTC.

The rearrangement links TRBV7-9 to TRBJ2-2; 13 bases are shared with TRBD2. Germline CDR1 is SEHNR and CDR2 is FQNEAQ (reference sequence). V was clipped by 4 bases and J by 6 bases; unmatched bases: 5. The CDR3 spans 16 residues. CDR3 sequence: CASSSRTSGRPGELFF. CDR3 coding DNA: TGTGCCAGCAGCTCAAGGACTAGCGGGAGACCCGGGGAGCTGTTTTTT.